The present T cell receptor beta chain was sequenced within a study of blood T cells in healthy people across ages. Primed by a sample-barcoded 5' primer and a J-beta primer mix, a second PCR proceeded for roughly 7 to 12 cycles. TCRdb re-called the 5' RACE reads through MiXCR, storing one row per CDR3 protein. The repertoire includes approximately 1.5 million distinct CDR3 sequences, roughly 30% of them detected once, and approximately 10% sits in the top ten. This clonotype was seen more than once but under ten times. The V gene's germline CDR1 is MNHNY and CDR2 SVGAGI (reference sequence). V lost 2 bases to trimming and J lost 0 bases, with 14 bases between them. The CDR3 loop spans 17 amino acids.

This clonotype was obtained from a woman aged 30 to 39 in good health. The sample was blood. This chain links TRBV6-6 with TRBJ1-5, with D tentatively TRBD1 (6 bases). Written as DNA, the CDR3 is TGTGCCAGCAGTTACCGGAAACAGGGATATAGCAATCAGCCCCAGCATTTT. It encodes CASSYRKQGYSNQPQHF.